These 29 T cell receptor beta chains were sequenced from one sample in a study of T cells in narcolepsy (dated by TCRdb to the late 2010s). Library method: the immunoSEQ multiplex PCR assay. The table comes from immuneACCESS by way of TCRdb, which keeps in-frame sequences with V and J called. Part of the clones is missing from these tables; in studies checked, under half for an unresolved V gene and the rest for unknown reasons. The sample table holds tens of thousands of clones, of which roughly 88% were seen once. Of the sample, 1.6% falls within the top ten clones. The sequenced material came from CD45RA- memory CD4+ T cells from PBMCs. Explained via the paper, the cell subset or site label denotes: memory T cells sorted ex vivo from peripheral blood. The receptors originated from a human donor with narcolepsy.

V gene TRBV4-2 combines with J gene TRBJ1-2, with a possible D match to TRBD1 (6 bases). The ends were cut back, 3 bases at V and 7 bases at J, with 9 bases in the middle. Germline lookup yields CDR1 LGHNA and CDR2 YNFKEQ. This CDR3 region has 12 residues. The CDR3 loop is CASSHQGSGYTF. The CDR3 DNA reads TGTGCCAGCAGCCACCAGGGGTCTGGCTACACCTTC.

This clone was recorded once. J is TRBJ1-6 and V is TRBV25-1; D may be TRBD1 (5 bases). Germline V gene lookup returns CDR1 MGHDK and CDR2 SYGVNS. This CDR3 comprises 15 residues. V lost 4 bases and J 10 bases, leaving 17 bases between the germline ends. The CDR3 loop reads CASSAPAGVRSPLHF. For the CDR3, the DNA is TGTGCCAGCAGTGCCCCGGCGGGGGTTCGGTCACCCCTCCACTTT.

The gene calls are TRBV4-3 and TRBJ2-7; 8 positions match TRBD1. The CDR3 is made up of 19 amino acids. V dropped 0 bases and J dropped 3; count of bases not matched to a gene: 16. Germline CDR1 and CDR2: LGHNA and YSLEER. CDR3 loop: CASSQEIDMGTGAFYEQYF. The CDR3 DNA follows: TGCGCCAGCAGCCAAGAGATTGACATGGGGACAGGAGCCTTCTACGAGCAGTACTTC.

The chain combines TRBV14 with TRBJ2-1, with 11 bases aligning to TRBD2. The CDR3 is 19 amino acids. CDR1 SGHDN and CDR2 FVKESK come from the germline V gene. V trimming: 0 bases; J trimming: 2 bases; junction bases outside the gene matches: 9. As DNA, the CDR3 is TGTGCCAGCAGCCAAGAAAAGACTAGCGGGGTTTCGGCCTACAATGAGCAGTTCTTC. It encodes CASSQEKTSGVSAYNEQFF.

In this sample, this clone turned up once. CDR3 DNA: TGTGCCAGCAGCTCGGGGGACAAAAACATTCAGTACTTC. It codes for CASSSGDKNIQYF. The chain recombines TRBV7-2 with TRBJ2-4, with TRBD2 as a possible D gene (6 bases). This CDR3 region has 13 residues. Germline V gene data show CDR1 as SGHTA and CDR2 as FQGNSA. V shed 4 bases and J shed 3 bases, with 7 bases lying between them.

The chain joins TRBV19 to TRBJ1-5, with TRBD1 matching 8 bases. The CDR3 covers 13 residues. CDR1 and CDR2 from the germline V gene are LNHDA and SQIVND (reference sequence). After removal of 9 bases from V and 5 bases from J, the junction contained 6 bases not matched to a gene. The CDR3 sequence: CARPDRGYQPQHF. The CDR3 nucleotides read TGTGCCAGGCCAGACAGGGGTTATCAGCCCCAGCATTTT.

The chain joins TRBV25-1 to TRBJ2-3; D might be TRBD2 (6 bases). Trimming removed 6 bases from V and 0 bases from J, with 10 bases in between. Germline V gene lookup returns CDR1 MGHDK and CDR2 SYGVNS. The CDR3 is 14 amino acids. CDR3 sequence reads: CASSRGTSTDTQYF. CDR3 coding DNA: TGTGCCAGCAGCCGGGGGACTAGCACAGATACGCAGTATTTT.

This sequence joins TRBV20-1 and TRBJ1-2; D perhaps matches TRBD1 (5 bases). Trimming took off 6 bases at V and 6 bases at J, with 11 bases between the two ends. Germline-derived CDR1 and CDR2 are DFQATT and SNEGSKA (reference sequence). This CDR3 has 11 residues. In DNA, the CDR3 is TGCAGTGCCCAAGGGGACGATGGCTACACCTTC. Protein: CSAQGDDGYTF.

J is TRBJ1-4 and V is TRBV11-3; 10 bases match TRBD1. CDR3 length: 16 amino acids. V was pared by 5 bases and J by 8 bases, with 11 bases of the junction left unmatched. CDR1 is SGHNT and CDR2 is YENEEA in the germline V gene. The chain's CDR3 is CASSTGTGAFGEKLFF. CDR3 DNA sequence: TGTGCCAGCAGCACCGGGACAGGGGCGTTTGGGGAAAAACTGTTTTTT.

This clone appeared a few times. This chain joins TRBV7-9 and TRBJ1-6, with D perhaps TRBD1 (6 bases). V gave up 3 bases and J gave up 5 bases, with 8 bases separating them. Germline V CDR1 and CDR2: SEHNR, FQNEAQ (reference sequence). This CDR3 is 14 amino acids long. The CDR3 sequence: CASSFWTDNSPLHF. In DNA, the CDR3 is TGTGCCAGCAGCTTTTGGACAGATAATTCACCCCTCCACTTT.

The chain links TRBV6-5 to TRBJ1-1, with 10 bases matching TRBD1. The V gene's germline CDR1 is MNHEY and CDR2 SVGAGI. V was clipped by 4 bases and J by 0 bases; unmatched bases: 5. CDR3 size: 16 residues. The chain's CDR3 is CASSSGTGVMNTEAFF. As DNA, the CDR3 is TGTGCCAGCAGTTCTGGGACAGGGGTCATGAACACTGAAGCTTTCTTT.

This chain uses TRBV10-2 with TRBJ1-5; 9 nucleotides agree with TRBD1. V trimming: 5 bases; J trimming: 6 bases; junction bases outside the gene matches: 8. Germline lookup yields CDR1 WSHSY and CDR2 SAAADI. The CDR3 consists of 15 residues. This CDR3 is CASSLQGAEGQPQHF. The CDR3 nucleotides are TGCGCCAGCAGTCTACAGGGGGCAGAAGGTCAGCCCCAGCATTTT.

The rearrangement joins TRBV5-6 to TRBJ1-1, with 7 positions matching TRBD1. Germline CDR1 SGHDT, CDR2 YYEEEE. The CDR3 extends over 14 amino acids. The ends lost 6 bases at V and 6 bases at J; junction bases unmatched: 11. Here the CDR3 reads CASTPFDRDAEAFF. For the CDR3, the DNA is TGTGCCAGCACCCCATTCGACAGGGACGCTGAAGCTTTCTTT.

This rearrangement joins TRBV9 to TRBJ1-3; tentative D call: TRBD1 (6 bases). This CDR3 contains 16 residues. V lost 0 bases to trimming and J lost 2 bases, with 12 bases between them. Germline-derived CDR1 and CDR2 are SGDLS and YYNGEE. CDR3 protein: CASSVEGGRAGNTIYF. The CDR3 DNA is TGTGCCAGCAGCGTAGAGGGGGGGAGAGCTGGAAACACCATATATTTT.

The CDR3 DNA follows: TGTGCCAGCAGCGTAGATATAGGGGGCGACTATGGCTACACCTTC. This gives the protein CASSVDIGGDYGYTF. This sequence joins TRBV9 and TRBJ1-2; the match to TRBD1 covers 7 bases. The V gene end was trimmed by 0 bases and the J gene end by 3 bases; junction bases not matched to a gene: 5. Germline values: CDR1 SGDLS, CDR2 YYNGEE. There are 15 residues in the CDR3.

This sequence joins TRBV5-8 and TRBJ2-1; perhaps TRBD1 as D (5 bases). This CDR3 spans 15 amino acids. Per the germline V gene, CDR1 is SGHTS and CDR2 is YDEGEE. The V end was cut by 0 bases, the J end by 1 base, with 8 bases between. CDR3 amino acids: CASSLEGISYNEQFF. In DNA, the CDR3 is TGTGCCAGCAGCTTGGAGGGGATTTCCTACAATGAGCAGTTCTTC. Drawing the rest from reference TRBV5-8 and TRBJ2-1, the complete variable domain is EAGVTQSPTHLIKTRGQQATLRCSPISGHTSVYWYQQALGLGLQFLLWYDEGEERNRGNFPPRFSGRQFPNYSSELNVNALELEDSALYLCASSLEGISYNEQFFGPGTRLTVL.

The chain uses TRBV13 and TRBJ2-3; tentative D call: TRBD1 (5 bases). V was pared by 6 bases and J by 0 bases, with 10 bases between. Germline CDR1 reads PRHDT; CDR2 reads FYEKMQ (reference sequence). There are 14 residues in the CDR3. CDR3 in DNA: TGTGCCAGCAGGGGGCCTCTTAGCACAGATACGCAGTATTTT. This codes for CASRGPLSTDTQYF.

The chain recombines TRBV6-1 with TRBJ2-1; TRBD2 aligns across 12 bases. V gave up 3 bases and J gave up 5 bases; unmatched junction bases: 8. CDR1 is MNHNS and CDR2 is SASEGT in the germline V gene. There are 17 residues in the CDR3. CDR3 sequence: CASSERLAGAFNNEQFF. CDR3 DNA: TGTGCCAGCAGTGAGCGACTAGCGGGGGCTTTTAACAATGAGCAGTTCTTC.

The rearrangement joins TRBV10-3 to TRBJ2-7; no clear D. The CDR3 runs to 15 residues. Germline V gene lookup returns CDR1 ENHRY and CDR2 SYGVKD. V was trimmed by 3 bases and J by 3 bases, leaving 15 bases between them. CDR3 amino acids: CAISDSRNMRYEQYF. The CDR3 DNA reads as TGTGCCATCAGTGACAGTCGGAACATGCGCTACGAGCAGTACTTC.

V and J are TRBV30 and TRBJ1-1, with a weak D call TRBD1 (5 bases). V was clipped by 8 bases and J by 3 bases, with 7 bases between them. Per the germline V gene, CDR1 is GTSNPN and CDR2 is SVGIG (reference sequence). The CDR3 totals 10 residues. CDR3 loop: CARGDTEAFF. For the CDR3, the DNA is TGTGCCAGAGGGGACACTGAAGCTTTCTTT. Supplemented by reference TRBV30 and TRBJ1-1, the full variable domain reads SQTIHQWPATLVQPVGSPLSLECTVEGTSNPNLYWYRQAAGRGLQLLFYSVGIGQISSEVPQNLSASRPQDRQFILSSKKLLLSDSGFYLCARGDTEAFFGQGTRLTVV.

V and J are TRBV7-2 and TRBJ2-7; 8 bases map to TRBD2. The CDR3 is 14 amino acids. The V gene end was trimmed by 5 bases and the J gene end by 5 bases; junction bases not matched to a gene: 8. Germline CDR1 and CDR2: SGHTA and FQGNSA. The CDR3 DNA is TGTGCCAGCAGCCCCGTACCGGGGGGGCACGAGCAGTACTTC. Protein product: CASSPVPGGHEQYF.

The rearrangement links TRBV27 to TRBJ1-4; no clear D gene. Germline CDR1 MNHEY, CDR2 SMNVEV (reference sequence). Trimming cost V 5 bases and J 8 bases, with 18 bases left between them. The CDR3 sequence is 15 residues long. The CDR3 spells CASSPRPMEGEKLFF. The CDR3 DNA is TGTGCCAGCAGTCCACGCCCCATGGAAGGAGAAAAACTGTTTTTT.

CDR3 sequence: CASSIYRVAGELFF. The CDR3 DNA reads TGTGCCAGCAGCATCTACAGGGTGGCCGGGGAGCTGTTTTTT. The rearrangement joins TRBV7-2 to TRBJ2-2; D is perhaps TRBD1 (6 bases). Trimming stripped 5 bases from V and 6 bases from J, with 13 bases between. The CDR3 runs to 14 residues. Germline CDR1 and CDR2: SGHTA and FQGNSA.

This clone was seen just once. The chain combines TRBV9 with TRBJ2-3; weak D call: TRBD2 (5 bases). V lost 0 bases and J 6 bases, leaving 20 bases between the germline ends. The CDR3 is made up of 17 amino acids. Germline V gives CDR1 SGDLS, CDR2 YYNGEE. The CDR3 bases are TGTGCCAGCAGCGTAGAACCTCGGGAAAGCCGATGGGATACGCAGTATTTT. It codes for CASSVEPRESRWDTQYF.

This clone appeared once. The chain couples TRBV9 to TRBJ2-3, with TRBD2 matching over 10 bases. Per germline, CDR1 SGDLS and CDR2 YYNGEE. Trimming at V came to 3 bases and at J to 4 bases, leaving 17 bases not matched to a gene. This CDR3 spans 19 amino acids. The CDR3 here is CASSELGGASGGRADTQYF. Here the CDR3 DNA reads TGTGCCAGCAGCGAACTGGGTGGGGCTAGCGGGGGTAGAGCAGATACGCAGTATTTT.

This clone is deemed medium-sized (0.01 to 0.1%). The CDR3 ends on some other residue instead of the conserved phenylalanine or tryptophan, so this is likely a read error. The limits of the CDR3 on the DNA are not certain, so only TCRdb's listed CDR3 is given. The chain recombines TRBV4-3 with TRBJ2-7; the table names TRBD2, a call not compared with the DNA. Germline V CDR1 and CDR2: LGHNA, YSLEER. The CDR3 sequence runs 10 residues, both termini included. The CDR3 is CASSQEGVRA.

The genes are TRBV14 and TRBJ2-2; no clear D. The CDR3 contains 13 residues. Trimming shortened V by 5 bases and J by 7 bases, and 11 bases separated the two germline ends. The germline V gene has CDR1 SGHDN and CDR2 FVKESK. CDR3 sequence (DNA): TGTGCCAGCAGCTATTGGAGTTACGGGGAGCTGTTTTTT. This codes for CASSYWSYGELFF.

This clone showed up just a few times. The chain links TRBV7-9 to TRBJ2-7; D unclear. Germline V gives CDR1 SEHNR, CDR2 FQNEAQ (reference sequence). CDR3 length equals 12 residues. The germline V and J ends were trimmed by 0 bases and 5 bases, with 5 bases remaining between them. Here the CDR3 reads CASSLASNEQYF. DNA for the CDR3: TGTGCCAGCAGCTTAGCTAGCAACGAGCAGTACTTC.

V gene TRBV27 combines with J gene TRBJ2-5, with a weak D call TRBD2 (6 bases). Germline V gene sequence: CDR1 MNHEY, CDR2 SMNVEV (reference sequence). The V end lost 3 bases, the J end lost 3 bases, and 14 bases lay between the germline ends. The CDR3 has 15 residues. The CDR3 region has the DNA TGTGCCAGCAGTTTGCGGCGGGGCGGGGAAGAGACCCAGTACTTC. Encoded protein: CASSLRRGGEETQYF.